This TCR beta chain appears in the sequencing data of a study of cytomegalovirus exposure and HLA in healthy donors. Study outcomes and limitations: Usually a TCR sequence was rare, but some public TCRs were found in many donors. The study listed roughly 160 cytomegalovirus-associated TCR beta chains. Reports indicate that TCR beta sequences accurately predicted the HLA-A and HLA-B alleles of most subjects.

Though probably carrying unrecorded immune exposures, donors were nominally healthy at sampling. This PCR relied on a set of 60 Vbeta primers and 13 Jbeta primers. Libraries were prepared by immunoSEQ multiplex PCR; TCRdb keeps only in-frame clonotypes and omits some of them. The sample has some 160,000 clones, around four fifths seen once. Between the trimmed V and J ends, which lost 4 bases and 5 bases, there was a span of 20 bases. CDR3 size: 16 residues. Germline assignment: CDR1 SGHVS and CDR2 FNYEAQ. Worth noting for this clone: Its specificity is not known.

The source is a boy aged 2 to 10 in good health and CMV-seronegative. The gene calls are TRBV7-6 and TRBJ2-5; tentatively, D is TRBD1 (6 bases). What was sequenced was PBMCs. CDR3 DNA: TGTGCCAGCAGCTCTCCCGGGACAATAATATTGGAGACCCAGTACTTC. Its protein is CASSSPGTIILETQYF.